These 17 T cell receptor beta chains originate from one sample sequenced in a study of T cells in localized non-small cell lung cancer. Repertoires were generated with immunoSEQ multiplex PCR, while TCRdb's copy carries only in-frame clones and drops some. The sample contains over 10,000 clones, under 30% of which appear only once. Source: lung tumor tissue, taken before any cancer treatment. These receptors were obtained from a female donor at least 60 years old with stage I lung adenocarcinoma.

There are a few counts of this clone. The CDR3 sequence: CASSYSLANTGELFF. The CDR3 nucleotides read TGTGCCAGCAGTTACTCGCTCGCGAACACCGGGGAGCTGTTTTTT. This sequence joins TRBV6-8 and TRBJ2-2; no reliable D call. Trimming removed 0 bases at V and 0 bases at J, with 5 bases between. The germline V gene has CDR1 MNHGY and CDR2 SAAAGT. CDR3 size: 15 residues.

This clone came up many times. V and J are TRBV6-8 and TRBJ1-3, with 9 bases aligning to TRBD1. Germline CDR1 and CDR2: MNHGY and SAAAGT. The CDR3 contains 19 residues. Trimming removed 4 bases from V and 2 bases from J; junction bases left unmatched: 15. CDR3 coding DNA: TGTGCCAGCAGTTCCTCCGGGACAGGGATCTGGCCTACTGGAAACACCATATATTTT. Protein: CASSSSGTGIWPTGNTIYF.

The CDR3 sequence is CASSGRISGRAQNEQFF. CDR3 coding DNA: TGTGCCAGCAGCGGCCGGATTAGCGGGAGGGCCCAAAATGAGCAGTTCTTC. The V call is TRBV9, the J call TRBJ2-1, with TRBD2 matching over 11 bases. The CDR3 length is 17 residues. Germline CDR1 is SGDLS and CDR2 is YYNGEE. Trimming cost V 3 bases and J 7 bases; bases outside gene matches: 12.

The rearrangement uses TRBV11-3 and TRBJ1-6; 8 nucleotides match TRBD1. With V trimmed by 3 bases and J by 8 bases, 3 bases remained unmatched. CDR1 is SGHNT, CDR2 YENEEA, per germline. The CDR3 length is 14 residues. The CDR3 protein is CASSLTGADSPLHF. In DNA, the CDR3 is TGTGCCAGCAGCTTGACAGGGGCGGATTCACCCCTCCACTTT.

The rearrangement links TRBV19 to TRBJ1-1; TRBD1 matches 8 bases. This CDR3 has 13 amino acids. The V segment lost 4 bases and the J segment 9 bases; nucleotides outside the gene matches: 7. Germline CDR1 is LNHDA and CDR2 is SQIVND (reference sequence). This chain's CDR3 is CASSNAGGDKAFF. Here the CDR3 DNA reads TGTGCCAGTAGTAATGCAGGGGGCGATAAAGCTTTCTTT.

This clone was detected many times. The CDR3 spells CASNPRTEFQETQYF. CDR3 sequence (DNA): TGTGCCAGCAACCCTAGGACTGAATTCCAAGAGACCCAGTACTTC. The gene calls are TRBV11-3 and TRBJ2-5; tentative D call: TRBD2 (5 bases). The germline gives CDR1 SGHNT, CDR2 YENEEA. The CDR3 is 15 residues long. The V end lost 7 bases, the J end lost 1 base, and 16 bases lay between the germline ends. Based on the CDR3 plus reference TRBV11-3 and TRBJ2-5, the full variable domain is EAGVVQSPRYKIIEKKQPVAFWCNPISGHNTLYWYLQNLGQGPELLIRYENEEAVDDSQLPKDRFSAERLKGVDSTLKIQPAELGDSAVYLCASNPRTEFQETQYFGPGTRLLVL.

Only a few counts were recorded for this clone. This chain connects TRBV6-8 to TRBJ1-4; D is unclear. The CDR3 is 14 amino acids. Germline CDR1 and CDR2: MNHGY and SAAAGT. Trimming shortened V by 2 bases and J by 7 bases, and 11 bases separated the two germline ends. DNA for the CDR3: TGTGCCAGCAGTTACCCGGGTTGGGGTGAAAAACTGTTTTTT. Its protein is CASSYPGWGEKLFF.

This clone was seen more than once but under ten times. The V and J genes are TRBV6-8 and TRBJ2-2; 11 nucleotides line up with TRBD2. CDR3 size: 19 residues. CDR1 and CDR2 (germline): MNHGY, SAAAGT. Losses at the gene ends were 2 bases for V and 1 base for J; bases not matched to a gene: 9. The CDR3 bases are TGTGCCAGCAGTTACCGAATAGCGGGAGGGAACCGGAACACCGGGGAGCTGTTTTTT. Protein: CASSYRIAGGNRNTGELFF.

V is TRBV28 and J is TRBJ1-2; D might be TRBD1 (5 bases). The V and J ends lost 8 bases and 1 base respectively, with 17 bases between them. This CDR3 has 15 residues. Germline V gene data show CDR1 as MDHEN and CDR2 as SYDVKM. The CDR3 nucleotides are TGTGCCAGCCGCGTGGGGCCTGCCTATAACTATGGCTACACCTTC. It codes for CASRVGPAYNYGYTF.

J is TRBJ2-7 and V is TRBV19; D might be TRBD1 (5 bases). The CDR3 extends over 14 amino acids. V was clipped by 1 base and J by 0 bases, with 7 bases between them. Germline V gene data show CDR1 as LNHDA and CDR2 as SQIVND (reference sequence). The CDR3 DNA is TGTGCCAGTAGTATAGTTCAGGGCTCCTACGAGCAGTACTTC. It yields the protein CASSIVQGSYEQYF.

This clone was recorded a few times. The chain links TRBV19 to TRBJ1-4; no clear D gene. From germline, CDR1 is LNHDA and CDR2 SQIVND (reference sequence). Trimming removed 8 bases at V and 4 bases at J, with 14 bases between. The CDR3 loop spans 14 amino acids. Here the CDR3 reads CASSARAINEKLFF. The CDR3 nucleotides are TGTGCCAGTTCTGCCCGGGCTATTAATGAAAAACTGTTTTTT.

The chain has TRBV11-3 and TRBJ2-5, with 11 nucleotides matching TRBD2. Germline values: CDR1 SGHNT, CDR2 YENEEA. The V and J ends lost 4 bases and 5 bases, in that order; junction bases with no gene match: 9. The CDR3 is 16 amino acids. For the CDR3, the DNA is TGTGCCAGCAGCTCCCGACTAGCGGGGTCCAGGGAGACCCAGTACTTC. Protein sequence: CASSSRLAGSRETQYF.

This clone appeared a single time. The chain recombines TRBV10-2 with TRBJ2-2; 9 bases map to TRBD2. Germline assignment: CDR1 WSHSY and CDR2 SAAADI. This CDR3 spans 16 amino acids. V was pared by 3 bases and J by 1 base, with 3 bases of the junction left unmatched. CDR3: CASSEGLAWNTGELFF. Written as DNA, the CDR3 is TGCGCCAGCAGTGAAGGACTAGCGTGGAACACCGGGGAGCTGTTTTTT.

This clone was recorded a few times. This chain uses TRBV19 with TRBJ1-3; possible D gene TRBD1, 6 bases. This CDR3 contains 13 residues. Per germline, CDR1 LNHDA and CDR2 SQIVND (reference sequence). Trimming took off 3 bases at V and 9 bases at J, with 12 bases between the two ends. This chain's CDR3 is CASSIGRGGTIYF. As DNA, the CDR3 is TGTGCCAGTAGTATCGGGAGAGGGGGCACCATATATTTT.

The chain joins TRBV19 to TRBJ2-1, with 9 bases identical to TRBD2. CDR3 length equals 19 residues. Unmatched junction bases numbered 16, after V lost 5 bases and J lost 2 bases. Per the germline V gene, CDR1 is LNHDA and CDR2 is SQIVND (reference sequence). The DNA of the CDR3 is TGTGCCAGTAGTGACGGACAGGCTCGACTAGCGGTGGCCTACAATGAGCAGTTCTTC. Protein sequence: CASSDGQARLAVAYNEQFF.

This clone has only a few counts. The chain employs TRBV30 and TRBJ2-5, with D perhaps TRBD2 (5 bases). Germline V gene lookup returns CDR1 GTSNPN and CDR2 SVGIG (reference sequence). Trimming removed 1 base at V and 5 bases at J, with 11 bases between. This CDR3 region has 13 residues. CDR3 protein: CAWSATTRETQYF. CDR3 in DNA: TGTGCCTGGAGTGCGACTACGAGGGAGACCCAGTACTTC.

The V gene is TRBV30, the J gene TRBJ1-3; unclear D gene. The CDR3 consists of 14 residues. The germline CDR1 and CDR2 sequences are GTSNPN and SVGIG (reference sequence). CDR3 nucleotide sequence: TGTGGAAAGGGAAGCACCGACTCTGGAAACACCATATATTTT. It specifies CGKGSTDSGNTIYF.